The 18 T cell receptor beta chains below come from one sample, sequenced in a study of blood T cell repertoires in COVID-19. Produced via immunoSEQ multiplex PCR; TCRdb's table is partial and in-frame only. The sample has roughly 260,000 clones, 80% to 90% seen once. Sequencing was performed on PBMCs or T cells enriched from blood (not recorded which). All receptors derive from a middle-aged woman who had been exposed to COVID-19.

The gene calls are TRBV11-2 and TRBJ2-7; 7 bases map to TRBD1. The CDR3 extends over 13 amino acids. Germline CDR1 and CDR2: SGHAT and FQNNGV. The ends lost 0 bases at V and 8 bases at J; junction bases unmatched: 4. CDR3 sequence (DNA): TGTGCCAGCAGCTTAGAGTGGGGACAGCAGCAGTACTTC. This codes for CASSLEWGQQQYF.

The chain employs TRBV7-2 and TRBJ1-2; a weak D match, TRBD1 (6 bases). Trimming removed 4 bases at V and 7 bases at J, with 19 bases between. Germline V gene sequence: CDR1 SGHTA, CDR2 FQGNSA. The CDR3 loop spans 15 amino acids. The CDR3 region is CASSSLTGSRTGYTF. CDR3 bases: TGTGCCAGCAGCTCCCTTACAGGGTCCCGGACTGGCTACACCTTC.

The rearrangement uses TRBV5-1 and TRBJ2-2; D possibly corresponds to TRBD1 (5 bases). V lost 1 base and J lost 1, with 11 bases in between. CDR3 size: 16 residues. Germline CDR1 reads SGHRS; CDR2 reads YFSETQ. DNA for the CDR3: TGCGCCAGCAGCTTGTCGGCTACAGGGAACACCGGGGAGCTGTTTTTT. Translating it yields CASSLSATGNTGELFF.

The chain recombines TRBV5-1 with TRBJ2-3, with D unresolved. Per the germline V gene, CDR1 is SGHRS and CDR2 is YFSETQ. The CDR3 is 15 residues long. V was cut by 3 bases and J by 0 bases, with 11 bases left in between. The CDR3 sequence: CASSSQVDSTDTQYF. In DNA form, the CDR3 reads TGCGCCAGCAGCTCCCAGGTGGATAGCACAGATACGCAGTATTTT.

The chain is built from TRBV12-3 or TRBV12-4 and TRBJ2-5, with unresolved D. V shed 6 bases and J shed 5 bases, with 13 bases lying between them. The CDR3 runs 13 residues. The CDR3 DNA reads TGTGCCAGCAGCCCTGACTCCTGGGAGACCCAGTACTTC. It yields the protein CASSPDSWETQYF.

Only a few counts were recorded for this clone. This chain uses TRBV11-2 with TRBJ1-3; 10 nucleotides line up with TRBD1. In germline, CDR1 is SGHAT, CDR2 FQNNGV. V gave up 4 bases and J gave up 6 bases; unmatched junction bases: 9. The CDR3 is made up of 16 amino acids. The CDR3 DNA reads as TGTGCCAGCAGCTGGAGAGCGGGACAGGGGTCAAACACCATATATTTT. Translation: CASSWRAGQGSNTIYF.

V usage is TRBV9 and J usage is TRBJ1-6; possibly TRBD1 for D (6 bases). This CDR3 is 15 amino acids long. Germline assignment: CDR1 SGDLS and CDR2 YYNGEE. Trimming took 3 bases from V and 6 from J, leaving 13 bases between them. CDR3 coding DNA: TGTGCCAGCAGCGAGCCGGGACATCCTAATTCACCCCTCCACTTT. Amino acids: CASSEPGHPNSPLHF.

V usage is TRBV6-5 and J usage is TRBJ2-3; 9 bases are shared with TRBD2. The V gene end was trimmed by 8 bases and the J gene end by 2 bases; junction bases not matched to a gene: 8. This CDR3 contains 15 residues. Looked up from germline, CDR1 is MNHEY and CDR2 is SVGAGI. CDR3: CASHYRLADTDTQYF. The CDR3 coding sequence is TGTGCCAGCCATTACCGACTAGCGGACACAGATACGCAGTATTTT.

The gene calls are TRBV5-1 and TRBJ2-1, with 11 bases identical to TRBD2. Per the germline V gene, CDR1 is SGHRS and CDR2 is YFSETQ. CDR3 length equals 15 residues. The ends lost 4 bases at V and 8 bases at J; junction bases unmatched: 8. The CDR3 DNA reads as TGCGCCAGCAGCCCGGGGACTAGCGGATGGGATGAGCAGTTCTTC. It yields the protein CASSPGTSGWDEQFF.

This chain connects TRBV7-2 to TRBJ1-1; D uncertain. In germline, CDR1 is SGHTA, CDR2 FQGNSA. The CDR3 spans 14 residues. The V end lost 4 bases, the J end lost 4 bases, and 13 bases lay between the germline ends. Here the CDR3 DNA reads TGTGCCAGCAGCTCCACCCCCAGGCTCACTGAAGCTTTCTTT. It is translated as CASSSTPRLTEAFF. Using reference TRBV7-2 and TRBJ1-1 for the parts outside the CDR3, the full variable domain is GAGVSQSPSNKVTEKGKDVELRCDPISGHTALYWYRQSLGQGLEFLIYFQGNSAPDKSGLPSDRFSAERTGGSVSTLTIQRTQQEDSAVYLCASSSTPRLTEAFFGQGTRLTVV.

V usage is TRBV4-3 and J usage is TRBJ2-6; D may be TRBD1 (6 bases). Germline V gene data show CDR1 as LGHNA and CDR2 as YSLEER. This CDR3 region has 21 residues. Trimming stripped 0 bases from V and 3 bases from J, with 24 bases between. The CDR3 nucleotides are TGCGCCAGCAGCCAAGATAGCAACAACCCCAGGGGTGGTGTTGGGGCCAACGTCCTGACTTTC. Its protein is CASSQDSNNPRGGVGANVLTF.

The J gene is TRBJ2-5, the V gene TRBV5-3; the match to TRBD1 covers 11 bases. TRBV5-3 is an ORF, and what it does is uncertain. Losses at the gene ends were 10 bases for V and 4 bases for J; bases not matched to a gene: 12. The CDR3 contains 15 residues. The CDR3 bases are TGTGCCCGAACCTCCGGGACAGGGGGGATAGAGACCCAGTACTTC. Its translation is CARTSGTGGIETQYF.

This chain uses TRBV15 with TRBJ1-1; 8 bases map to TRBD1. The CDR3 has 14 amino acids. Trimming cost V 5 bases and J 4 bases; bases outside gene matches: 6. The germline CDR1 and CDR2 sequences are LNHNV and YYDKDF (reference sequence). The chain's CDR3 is CATSGHRGTTEAFF. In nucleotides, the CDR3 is TGTGCCACCAGCGGACACAGGGGGACCACTGAAGCTTTCTTT. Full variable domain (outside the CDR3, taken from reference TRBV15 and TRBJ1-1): DAMVIQNPRYQVTQFGKPVTLSCSQTLNHNVMYWYQQKSSQAPKLLFHYYDKDFNNEADTPDNFQSRRPNTSFCFLDIRSPGLGDTAMYLCATSGHRGTTEAFFGQGTRLTVV.

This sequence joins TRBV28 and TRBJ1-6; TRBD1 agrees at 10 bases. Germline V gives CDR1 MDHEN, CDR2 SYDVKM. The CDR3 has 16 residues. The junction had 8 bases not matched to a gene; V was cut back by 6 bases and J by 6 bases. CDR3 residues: CASSPVGTGVNSPLHF. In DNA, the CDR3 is TGTGCCAGCAGCCCAGTAGGGACAGGGGTTAATTCACCCCTCCACTTT.

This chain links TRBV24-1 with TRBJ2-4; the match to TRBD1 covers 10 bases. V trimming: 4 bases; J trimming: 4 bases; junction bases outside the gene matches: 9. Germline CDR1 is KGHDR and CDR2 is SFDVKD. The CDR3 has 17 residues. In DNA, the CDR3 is TGTGCCACCAGTGAGCTTGACCGGGACAGGGGTAAAAACATTCAGTACTTC. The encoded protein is CATSELDRDRGKNIQYF.

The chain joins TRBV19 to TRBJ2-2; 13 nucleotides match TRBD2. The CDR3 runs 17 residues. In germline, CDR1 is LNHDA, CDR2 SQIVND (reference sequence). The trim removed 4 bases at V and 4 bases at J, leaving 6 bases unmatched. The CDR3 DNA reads TGTGCCAGTAGTAGAGGACTAGCGGGGGCTCTCACCGGGGAGCTGTTTTTT. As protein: CASSRGLAGALTGELFF.

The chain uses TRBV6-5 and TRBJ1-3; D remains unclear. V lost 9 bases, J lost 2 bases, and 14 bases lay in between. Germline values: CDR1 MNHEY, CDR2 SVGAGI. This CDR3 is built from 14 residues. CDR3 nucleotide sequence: TGTGCCAGTCAATGGACGCGGGCTGGAAACACCATATATTTT. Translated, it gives CASQWTRAGNTIYF.

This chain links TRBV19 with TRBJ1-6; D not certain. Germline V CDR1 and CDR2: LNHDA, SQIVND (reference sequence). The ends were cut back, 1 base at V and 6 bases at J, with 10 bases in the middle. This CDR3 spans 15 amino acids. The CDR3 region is CASSIGARINSPLHF. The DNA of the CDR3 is TGTGCCAGTAGTATAGGGGCACGGATTAATTCACCCCTCCACTTT. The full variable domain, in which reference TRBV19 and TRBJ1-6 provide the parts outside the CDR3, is DGGITQSPKYLFRKEGQNVTLSCEQNLNHDAMYWYRQDPGQGLRLIYYSQIVNDFQKGDIAEGYSVSREKKESFPLTVTSAQKNPTAFYLCASSIGARINSPLHFGNGTRLTVT.